The present T cell receptor beta chain was sequenced within a study of metastatic and nonmetastatic thyroid tumors. There were no patients who had received any treatment before thyroid surgery. TCRdb reprocessed the PCR reads using MiXCR. Of 35,000 to 40,000 clones in the sample, 25% to 30% were seen once. Germline V gives CDR1 SGDLS, CDR2 YYNGEE. Deletions cut 3 bases from V and 6 bases from J, with 13 bases between. The CDR3 totals 14 residues. The sample taken for sequencing was blood. V and J are TRBV9 and TRBJ2-1, with D tentatively TRBD2 (6 bases). The clonotype originates from a female donor with papillary thyroid cancer or a benign thyroid nodule (not recorded which). Some clones in this sample may be carry-over from other donors' samples. For the CDR3, the DNA is TGTGCCAGCAGCGGACTCCTAGCGAGCAATGAGCAGTTCTTC. Translation gives CASSGLLASNEQFF. The whole variable domain, filled in from reference TRBV9 and TRBJ2-1, reads DSGVTQTPKHLITATGQRVTLRCSPRSGDLSVYWYQQSLDQGLQFLIQYYNGEERAKGNILERFSAQQFPDLHSELNLSSLELGDSALYFCASSGLLASNEQFFGPGTRLTVL.